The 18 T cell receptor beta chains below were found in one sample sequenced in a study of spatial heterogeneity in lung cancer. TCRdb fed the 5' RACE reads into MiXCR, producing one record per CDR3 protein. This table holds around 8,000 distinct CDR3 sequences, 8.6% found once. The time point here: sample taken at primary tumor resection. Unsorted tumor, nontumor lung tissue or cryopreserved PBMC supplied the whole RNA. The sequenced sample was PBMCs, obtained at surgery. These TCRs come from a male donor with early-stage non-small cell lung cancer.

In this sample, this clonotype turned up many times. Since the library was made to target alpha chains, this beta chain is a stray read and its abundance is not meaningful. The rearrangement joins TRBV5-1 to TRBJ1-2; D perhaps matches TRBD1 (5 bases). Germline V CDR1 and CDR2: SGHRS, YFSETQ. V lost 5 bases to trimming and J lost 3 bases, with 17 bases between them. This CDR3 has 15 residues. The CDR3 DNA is TGCGCCAGCAGAGGCCAGGGTCTGAAAGACTATGGCTACACCTTC. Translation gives CASRGQGLKDYGYTF.

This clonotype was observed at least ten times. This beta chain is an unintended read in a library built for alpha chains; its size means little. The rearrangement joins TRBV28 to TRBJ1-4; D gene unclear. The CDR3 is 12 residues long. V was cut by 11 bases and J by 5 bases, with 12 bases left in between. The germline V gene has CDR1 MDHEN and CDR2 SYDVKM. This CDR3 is CAAAGSNEKLFF. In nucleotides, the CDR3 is TGTGCCGCGGCGGGGTCCAATGAAAAACTGTTTTTT.

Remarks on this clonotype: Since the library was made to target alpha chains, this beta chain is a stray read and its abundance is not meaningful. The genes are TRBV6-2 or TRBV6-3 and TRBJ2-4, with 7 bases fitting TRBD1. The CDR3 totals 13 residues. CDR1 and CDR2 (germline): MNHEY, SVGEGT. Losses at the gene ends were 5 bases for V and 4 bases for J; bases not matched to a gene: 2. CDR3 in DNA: TGTGCCAGCAGTATGGGACAGAAAAACATTCAGTACTTC. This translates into CASSMGQKNIQYF.

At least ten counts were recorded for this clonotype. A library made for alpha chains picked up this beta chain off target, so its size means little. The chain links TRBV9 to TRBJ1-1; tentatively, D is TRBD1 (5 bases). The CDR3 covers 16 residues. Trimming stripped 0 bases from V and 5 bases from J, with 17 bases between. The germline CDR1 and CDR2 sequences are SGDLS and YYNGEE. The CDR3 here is CASSVESETGGTEAFF. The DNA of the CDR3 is TGTGCCAGCAGCGTAGAGTCGGAGACCGGGGGGACTGAAGCTTTCTTT.

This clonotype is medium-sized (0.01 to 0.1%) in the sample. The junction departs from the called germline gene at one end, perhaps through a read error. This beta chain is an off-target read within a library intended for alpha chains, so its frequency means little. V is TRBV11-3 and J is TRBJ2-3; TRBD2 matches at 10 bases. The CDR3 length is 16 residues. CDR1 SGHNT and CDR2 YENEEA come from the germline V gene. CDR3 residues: CASSLEISLAGDVLDF. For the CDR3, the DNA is TGTGCCAGCAGCTTAGAAATCAGTCTAGCGGGAGATGTATTGGATTTT.

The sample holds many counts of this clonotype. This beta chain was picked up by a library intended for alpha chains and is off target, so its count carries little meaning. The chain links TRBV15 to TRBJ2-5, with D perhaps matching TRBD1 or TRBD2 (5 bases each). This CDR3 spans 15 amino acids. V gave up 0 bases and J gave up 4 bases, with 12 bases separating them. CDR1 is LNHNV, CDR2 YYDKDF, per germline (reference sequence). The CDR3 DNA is TGTGCCACCAGCAGAGATAGAGGGGTAGGAGAGACCCAGTACTTC. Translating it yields CATSRDRGVGETQYF.

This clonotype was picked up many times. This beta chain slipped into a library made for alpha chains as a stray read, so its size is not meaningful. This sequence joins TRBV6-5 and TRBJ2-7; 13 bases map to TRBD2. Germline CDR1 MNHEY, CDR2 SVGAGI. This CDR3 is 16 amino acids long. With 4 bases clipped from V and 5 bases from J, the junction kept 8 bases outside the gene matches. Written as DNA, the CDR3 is TGTGCCAGCAGTTCCCACACTAGCGGGAGGGCCCACGAGCAGTACTTC. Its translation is CASSSHTSGRAHEQYF.

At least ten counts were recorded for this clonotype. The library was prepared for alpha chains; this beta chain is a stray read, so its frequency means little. The CDR3 coding sequence is TGCGCCAGCAGCTTGGGGACAGCACCCACCGGGGAGCTGTTTTTT. This encodes CASSLGTAPTGELFF. This rearrangement joins TRBV5-1 to TRBJ2-2, with TRBD1 as a possible D gene (6 bases). Germline values: CDR1 SGHRS, CDR2 YFSETQ. This CDR3 has 15 residues. V lost 0 bases to trimming and J lost 4 bases, with 10 bases between them.

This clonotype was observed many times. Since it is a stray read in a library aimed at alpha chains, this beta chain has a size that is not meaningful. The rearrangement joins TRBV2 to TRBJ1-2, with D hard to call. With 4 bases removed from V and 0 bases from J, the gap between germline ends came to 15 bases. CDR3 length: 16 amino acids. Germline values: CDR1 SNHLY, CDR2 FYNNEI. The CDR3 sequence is CASSGFSLVPNYGYTF. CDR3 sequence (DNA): TGTGCCAGCAGTGGATTTTCTCTGGTCCCTAACTATGGCTACACCTTC.

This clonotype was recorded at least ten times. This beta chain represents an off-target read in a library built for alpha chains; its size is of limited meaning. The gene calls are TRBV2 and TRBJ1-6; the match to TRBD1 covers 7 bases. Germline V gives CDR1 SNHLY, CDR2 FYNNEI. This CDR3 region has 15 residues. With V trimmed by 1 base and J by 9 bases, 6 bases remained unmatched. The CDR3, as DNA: TGTGCCAGCAGTGAAGAGGGGGCGGTCGGTTCACCCCTCCACTTT. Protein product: CASSEEGAVGSPLHF.

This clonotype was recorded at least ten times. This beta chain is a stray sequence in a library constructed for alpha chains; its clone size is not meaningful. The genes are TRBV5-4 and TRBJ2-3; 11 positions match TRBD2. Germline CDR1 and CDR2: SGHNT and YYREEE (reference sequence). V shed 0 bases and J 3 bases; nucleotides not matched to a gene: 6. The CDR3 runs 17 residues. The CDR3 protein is CASSLVLAGGGTDTQYF. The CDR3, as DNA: TGTGCCAGCAGCTTGGTGCTAGCGGGAGGAGGGACAGATACGCAGTATTTT.

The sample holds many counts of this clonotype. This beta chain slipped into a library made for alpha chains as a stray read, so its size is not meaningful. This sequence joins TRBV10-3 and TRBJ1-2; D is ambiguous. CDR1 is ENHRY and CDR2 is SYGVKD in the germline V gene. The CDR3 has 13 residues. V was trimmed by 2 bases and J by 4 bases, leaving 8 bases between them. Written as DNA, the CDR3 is TGTGCCATCAGTGAGACCGGGCCCTATGGCTACACCTTC. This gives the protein CAISETGPYGYTF.

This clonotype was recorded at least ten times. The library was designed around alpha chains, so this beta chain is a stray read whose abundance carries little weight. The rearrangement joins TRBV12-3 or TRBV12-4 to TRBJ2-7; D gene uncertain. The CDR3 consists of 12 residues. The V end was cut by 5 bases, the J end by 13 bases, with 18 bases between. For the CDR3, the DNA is TGTGCCAGCAGTCGCACCTTATACGAGGTCTACTTC. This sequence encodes CASSRTLYEVYF.

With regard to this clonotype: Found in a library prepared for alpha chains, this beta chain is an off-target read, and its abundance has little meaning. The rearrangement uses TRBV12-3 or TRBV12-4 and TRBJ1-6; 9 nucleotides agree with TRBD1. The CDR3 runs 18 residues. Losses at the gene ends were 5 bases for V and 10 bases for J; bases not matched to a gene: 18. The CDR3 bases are TGTGCCAGCAGTCCAAAACGGGACAGGGCTGAGTTTGGGTCACCCCTCCACTTT. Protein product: CASSPKRDRAEFGSPLHF.

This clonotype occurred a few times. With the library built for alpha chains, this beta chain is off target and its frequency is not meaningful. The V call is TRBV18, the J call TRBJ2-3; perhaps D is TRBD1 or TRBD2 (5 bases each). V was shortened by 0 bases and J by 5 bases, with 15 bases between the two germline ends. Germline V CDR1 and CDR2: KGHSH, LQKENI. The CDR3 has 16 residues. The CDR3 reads CASSPPRQGVRDTQYF. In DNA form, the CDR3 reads TGTGCCAGCTCACCACCCCGGCAGGGAGTGCGAGATACGCAGTATTTT.

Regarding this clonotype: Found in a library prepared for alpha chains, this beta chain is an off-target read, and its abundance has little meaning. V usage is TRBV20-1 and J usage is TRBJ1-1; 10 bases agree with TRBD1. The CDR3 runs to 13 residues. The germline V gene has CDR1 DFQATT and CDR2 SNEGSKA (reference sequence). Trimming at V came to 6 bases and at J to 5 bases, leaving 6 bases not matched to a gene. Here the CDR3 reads CSAPTGGKTEAFF. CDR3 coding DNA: TGCAGTGCCCCGACAGGGGGCAAGACTGAAGCTTTCTTT.

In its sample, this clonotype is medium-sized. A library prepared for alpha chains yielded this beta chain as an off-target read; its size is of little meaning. CDR3 protein: CASSHHPGPSSYNEQFF. The CDR3 DNA sequence: TGTGCCAGCAGCCATCACCCGGGTCCGAGCTCCTACAATGAGCAGTTCTTC. V gene TRBV27 combines with J gene TRBJ2-1; D is uncertain. CDR1 is MNHEY, CDR2 SMNVEV, per germline (reference sequence). V lost 6 bases to trimming and J lost 0 bases, with 18 bases between them. The CDR3 runs 17 residues.

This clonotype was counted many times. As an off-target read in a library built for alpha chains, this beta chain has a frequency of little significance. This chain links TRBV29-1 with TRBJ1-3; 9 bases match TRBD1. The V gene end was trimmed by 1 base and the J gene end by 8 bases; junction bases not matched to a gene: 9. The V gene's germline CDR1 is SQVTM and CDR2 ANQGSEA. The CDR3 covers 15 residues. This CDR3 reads CSVEAYTGGADTIYF. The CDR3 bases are TGCAGCGTTGAAGCCTACACAGGGGGCGCGGACACCATATATTTT.